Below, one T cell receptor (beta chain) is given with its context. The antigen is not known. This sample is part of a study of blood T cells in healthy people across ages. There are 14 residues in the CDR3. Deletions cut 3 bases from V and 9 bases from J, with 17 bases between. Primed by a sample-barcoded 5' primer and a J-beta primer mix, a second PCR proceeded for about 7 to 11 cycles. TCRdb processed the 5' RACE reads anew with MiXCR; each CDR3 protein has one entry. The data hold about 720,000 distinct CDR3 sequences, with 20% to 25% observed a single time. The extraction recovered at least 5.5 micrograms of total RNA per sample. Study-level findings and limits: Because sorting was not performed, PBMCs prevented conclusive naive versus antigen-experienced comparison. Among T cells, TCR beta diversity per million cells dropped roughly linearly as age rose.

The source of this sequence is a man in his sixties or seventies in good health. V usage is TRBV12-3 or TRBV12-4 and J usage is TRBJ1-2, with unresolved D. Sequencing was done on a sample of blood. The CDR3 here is CASSFNGRARSYTF. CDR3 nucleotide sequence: TGTGCCAGCAGTTTTAATGGAAGGGCCCGGAGCTACACCTTC.